This T cell receptor beta chain comes out of a study of T cells expressing NK-cell markers. About the research overall: According to the study, TCR beta repertoires originated from sorted CD3+CD56+NKG2C+, CD3+CD56+NKG2C- and CD3+CD56-NKG2C+ T cells.

Germline V gene lookup returns CDR1 MNHNY and CDR2 SVGAGI (reference sequence). This CDR3 is built from 14 residues. Study outcomes and limitations: In more than five donors, dominant CD3+CD56+NKG2C+ clonotypes ranked among the top 10 CD8+ clonotypes.

Note on this clonotype: Antigen: not known.

TCR beta libraries carry UMIs added by 5'RACE template switching. No DNA is given; TCRdb re-called the 5' RACE reads and lists each CDR3 protein once. Its clone listing holds about 460,000 distinct CDR3 sequences. This rearrangement joins TRBV6-6 to TRBJ1-1; as DNA is missing, the TRBD1 call by TCRdb cannot be tested. The sequence was obtained from a woman aged 50 to 60 in good health. Sequencing used blood T cells: a sorted CD56 or NKG2C T cell subset, CD4+ or CD8+ T cells, or bulk PBMC T cells (not recorded which). The chain's CDR3 is CASRKQGEYTEAFF.